The 6 T cell receptor beta chains below were found in one sample sequenced in a study of regulatory T cells in long-lasting Graves disease. Indicated time point: newly diagnosed GD, antithyroid drugs for less than 3 months. TCR sequences were obtained from RNA taken from PBMCs. iRepertoire HTBI primers and Arm-PCR of CDR3 regions built TCR beta libraries. TCRdb redid the calling of the multiplex PCR reads with MiXCR, one entry per CDR3 protein. The table records more than 400,000 distinct CDR3 sequences, around 16% of them present only once. The data also belong to a second study, concerning T cells in Graves' hyperthyroidism and ophthalmopathy.

The specimen was peripheral blood mononuclear cells (PBMCs), collected at new diagnosis, from a patient treated with antithyroid drugs. The source is a man aged 40-49 years with Graves disease.

This clonotype was counted at least ten times. The CDR3 DNA sequence: TGTGCCAGCAGCCCGGACCCATCAAATTCACCCCTCCACTTT. It specifies CASSPDPSNSPLHF. This rearrangement joins TRBV11-2 to TRBJ1-6; D call uncertain. In germline, CDR1 is SGHAT, CDR2 FQNNGV. Trimming shortened V by 5 bases and J by 7 bases, and 12 bases separated the two germline ends. The CDR3 is 14 amino acids.

This clonotype occurred many times. The chain has TRBV28 and TRBJ2-7, with D hard to call. CDR1 and CDR2 from the germline V gene are MDHEN and SYDVKM. V was cut by 8 bases and J by 3 bases, with 5 bases left in between. CDR3 length equals 10 residues. The CDR3 region has the DNA TGTGCCAGCGGGGTCTACGAGCAGTACTTC. Translating gives CASGVYEQYF.

The chain is built from TRBV11-3 and TRBJ1-1, with TRBD1 identical over 7 bases. Germline CDR1 and CDR2: SGHNT and YENEEA. With V trimmed by 2 bases and J by 0 bases, 6 bases remained unmatched. The CDR3 loop spans 16 amino acids. CDR3 region: CASSLRRDSMNTEAFF. As DNA, the CDR3 is TGTGCCAGCAGCTTACGCCGGGACAGCATGAACACTGAAGCTTTCTTT. The full variable domain, with the rest looked up from reference TRBV11-3 and TRBJ1-1, is EAGVVQSPRYKIIEKKQPVAFWCNPISGHNTLYWYLQNLGQGPELLIRYENEEAVDDSQLPKDRFSAERLKGVDSTLKIQPAELGDSAVYLCASSLRRDSMNTEAFFGQGTRLTVV.

J is TRBJ2-6 and V is TRBV29-1, with D hard to call. Germline V lookup: CDR1 SQVTM, CDR2 ANQGSEA. This CDR3 comprises 15 residues. Trimming cost V 8 bases and J 0 bases, with 14 bases left between them. The DNA of the CDR3 is TGCAGCATTGCGGAACAATTCTCTGGGGCCAACGTCCTGACTTTC. This encodes CSIAEQFSGANVLTF.

This clonotype has a handful of counts. The chain couples TRBV4-1 to TRBJ2-1; D gene unclear. Germline values: CDR1 MGHRA, CDR2 YSYEKL. The CDR3 has 12 residues. Trimming took 3 bases from V and 4 from J, leaving 4 bases between them. CDR3 residues: CASSQEYNEQFF. CDR3 in DNA: TGCGCCAGCAGCCAGGAGTACAATGAGCAGTTCTTC.

In this sample, this clonotype turned up many times. This chain links TRBV5-5 with TRBJ2-2; 10 nucleotides align to TRBD2. From germline, CDR1 is SGHKS and CDR2 YYEKEE (reference sequence). The trim removed 4 bases at V and 1 base at J, leaving 1 base unmatched. This CDR3 is built from 15 residues. As DNA, the CDR3 is TGTGCCAGCAGCCGACTAGCGGGGAACACCGGGGAGCTGTTTTTT. Its translation: CASSRLAGNTGELFF.